This T cell receptor (beta chain) was sequenced in a study of control samples from healthy donors and cancer patients. V lost 5 bases and J 6 bases, leaving 11 bases between the germline ends. The CDR3 covers 11 residues. Per the germline V gene, CDR1 is GTSNPN and CDR2 is SVGIG (reference sequence). Measured with immunoSEQ multiplex PCR; TCRdb has only the in-frame clones, and not every one. The sample lists about 110,000 clones, 75% to 90% occurring once. Material: blood. V is TRBV30 and J is TRBJ2-7, with D possibly being TRBD2 (6 bases). The sequence was collected from a woman in her 50s in good health. In DNA, the CDR3 is TGTGCCTGGGTTGGGGGGTCCGAGCAGTACTTC. Amino acids: CAWVGGSEQYF.